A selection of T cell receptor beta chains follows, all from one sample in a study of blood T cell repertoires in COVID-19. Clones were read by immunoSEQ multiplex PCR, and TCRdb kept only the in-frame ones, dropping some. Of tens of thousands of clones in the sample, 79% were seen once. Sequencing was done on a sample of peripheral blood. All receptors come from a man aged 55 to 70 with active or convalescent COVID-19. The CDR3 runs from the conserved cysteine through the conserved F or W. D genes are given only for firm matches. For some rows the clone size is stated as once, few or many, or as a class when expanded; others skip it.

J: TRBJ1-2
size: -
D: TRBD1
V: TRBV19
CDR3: CASCTGGAIFDGYTF
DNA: TGTGCCAGTTGTACAGGGGGCGCAATTTTCGATGGCTACACCTTC

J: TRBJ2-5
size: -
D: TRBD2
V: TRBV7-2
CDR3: CASSLGLGLAGRETQYF
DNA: TGTGCCAGCAGCTTAGGCTTAGGACTAGCGGGGAGGGAGACCCAGTACTTC

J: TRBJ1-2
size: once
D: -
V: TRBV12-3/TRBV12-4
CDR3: CASSLGGRGGYTF
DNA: TGTGCCAGCAGTTTAGGGGGTAGGGGTGGCTACACCTTC

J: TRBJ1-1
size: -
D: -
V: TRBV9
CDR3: CASSVGSGPEAFF
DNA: TGTGCCAGCAGCGTAGGGTCAGGGCCTGAAGCTTTCTTT

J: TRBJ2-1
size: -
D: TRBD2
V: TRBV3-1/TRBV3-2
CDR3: CASSPRPAGTSEPAEQFF
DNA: TGTGCCAGCAGCCCGCGACCCGCCGGGACTAGCGAACCCGCAGAGCAGTTCTTC

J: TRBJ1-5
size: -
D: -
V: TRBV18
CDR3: CASSPGGQGQPQHF
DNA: TGTGCCAGCTCACCCGGAGGGCAGGGTCAGCCCCAGCATTTT

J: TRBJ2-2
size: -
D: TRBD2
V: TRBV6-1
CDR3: CASSVASGGLLDTGELFF
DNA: TGTGCCAGCAGTGTGGCTAGCGGGGGCCTTCTGGACACCGGGGAGCTGTTTTTT

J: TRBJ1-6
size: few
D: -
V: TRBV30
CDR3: CAWSDRQAIINSPLHF
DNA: TGTGCCTGGAGTGATAGACAGGCTATCATTAATTCACCCCTCCACTTT

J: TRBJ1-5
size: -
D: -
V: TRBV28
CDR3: CASSSSGGGDSNQPQHF
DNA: TGTGCCAGCAGTTCTTCAGGAGGCGGCGATAGCAATCAGCCCCAGCATTTT

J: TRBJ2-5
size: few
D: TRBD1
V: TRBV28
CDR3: CASSSADRVVRETQYF
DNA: TGTGCCAGCAGTTCCGCGGACAGGGTTGTCCGAGAGACCCAGTACTTC

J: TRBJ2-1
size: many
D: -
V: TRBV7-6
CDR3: CASSFDRNEQFF
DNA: TGTGCCAGCAGCTTTGATAGAAATGAGCAGTTCTTC

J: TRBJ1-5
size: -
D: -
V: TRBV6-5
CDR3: CASRGGVGLPQHF
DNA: TGTGCCAGCCGCGGGGGGGTGGGGCTGCCCCAGCATTTT

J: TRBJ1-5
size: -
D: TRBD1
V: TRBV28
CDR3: CASSLWDRVVQPQHF
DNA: TGTGCCAGCAGTTTATGGGACAGGGTGGTTCAGCCCCAGCATTTT

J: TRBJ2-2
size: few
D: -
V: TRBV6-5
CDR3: CASSRSVSTGELFF
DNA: TGTGCCAGCAGTCGTAGCGTTAGCACCGGGGAGCTGTTTTTT

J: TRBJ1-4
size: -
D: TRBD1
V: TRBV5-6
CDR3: CASSWTGTDNEKLFF
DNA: TGTGCCAGCAGCTGGACCGGGACAGATAATGAAAAACTGTTTTTT

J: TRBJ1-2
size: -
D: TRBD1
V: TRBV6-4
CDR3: CASSGWTGGDYGYTF
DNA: TGTGCCAGCAGTGGTTGGACAGGGGGCGACTATGGCTACACCTTC

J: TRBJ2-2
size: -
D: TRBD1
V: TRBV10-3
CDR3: CAISRTGNAGELFF
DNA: TGTGCCATCAGTAGGACAGGGAACGCCGGGGAGCTGTTTTTT

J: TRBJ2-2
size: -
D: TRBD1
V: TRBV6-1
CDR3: CASSLRTGGGGELFF
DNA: TGTGCCAGCAGTCTGAGGACAGGGGGCGGCGGGGAGCTGTTTTTT

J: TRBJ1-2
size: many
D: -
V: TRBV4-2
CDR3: CASSQDQRGQGTGYGYTF
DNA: TGTGCCAGCAGCCAAGATCAACGAGGGCAGGGGACGGGCTATGGCTACACCTTC

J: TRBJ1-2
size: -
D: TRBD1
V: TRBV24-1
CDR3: CATSDLAQGDGYTF
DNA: TGTGCCACCAGTGATTTGGCCCAGGGGGATGGCTACACCTTC

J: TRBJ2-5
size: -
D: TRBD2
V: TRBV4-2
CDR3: CASSRGTSGQETQYF
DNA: TGTGCCAGCAGCCGCGGGACTAGCGGACAAGAGACCCAGTACTTC

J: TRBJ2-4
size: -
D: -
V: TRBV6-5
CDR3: CASSYGQPKNIQYF
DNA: TGTGCCAGCAGTTACGGGCAGCCCAAAAACATTCAGTACTTC

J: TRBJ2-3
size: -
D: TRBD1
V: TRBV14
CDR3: CASSTRQGAYMGTDTQYF
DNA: TGTGCCAGCAGCACTCGACAGGGTGCCTATATGGGCACAGATACGCAGTATTTT

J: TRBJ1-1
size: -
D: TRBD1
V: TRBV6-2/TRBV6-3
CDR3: CASSHDRGNTEAFF
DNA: TGTGCCAGCAGTCACGACAGGGGTAACACTGAAGCTTTCTTT

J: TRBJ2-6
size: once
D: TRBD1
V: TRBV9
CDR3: CASSGTGYGGANVLTF
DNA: TGTGCCAGCAGCGGGACAGGGTATGGAGGGGCCAACGTCCTGACTTTC

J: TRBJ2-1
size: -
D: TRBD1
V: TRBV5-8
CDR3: CASSAGTDYNEQFF
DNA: TGTGCCAGCAGCGCCGGGACAGACTACAATGAGCAGTTCTTC

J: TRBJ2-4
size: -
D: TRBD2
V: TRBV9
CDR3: CASSVTSGGADIQYF
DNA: TGTGCCAGCAGCGTAACTAGCGGGGGGGCTGACATTCAGTACTTC

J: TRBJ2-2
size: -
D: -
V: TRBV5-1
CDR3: CASSSRDSNTGELFF
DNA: TGCGCCAGCAGCTCCCGGGACTCAAACACCGGGGAGCTGTTTTTT

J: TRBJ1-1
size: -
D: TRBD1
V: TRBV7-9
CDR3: CASSPTGGTEAFF
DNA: TGTGCCAGCAGCCCCACAGGGGGCACTGAAGCTTTCTTT

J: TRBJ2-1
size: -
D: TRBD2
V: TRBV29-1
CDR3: CSVGRSTSGGYNEQFF
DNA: TGCAGCGTTGGTAGGTCCACTAGCGGGGGGTATAATGAGCAGTTCTTC

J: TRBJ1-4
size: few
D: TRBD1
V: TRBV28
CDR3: CASRRSMGQGGEKLFF
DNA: TGTGCCAGCAGGAGGAGTATGGGACAGGGTGGTGAAAAACTGTTTTTT

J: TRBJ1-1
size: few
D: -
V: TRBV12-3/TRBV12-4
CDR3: CATLGGNTEAFF
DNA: TGTGCCACCCTGGGGGGGAACACTGAAGCTTTCTTT

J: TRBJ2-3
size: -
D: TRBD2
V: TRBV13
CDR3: CASSPGTSGGTDTQYF
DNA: TGTGCCAGCAGCCCCGGGACTAGCGGGGGGACAGATACGCAGTATTTT

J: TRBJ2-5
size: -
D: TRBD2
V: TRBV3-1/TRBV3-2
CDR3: CASSQEGLAAQETQYF
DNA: TGTGCCAGCAGCCAAGAGGGACTAGCGGCTCAAGAGACCCAGTACTTC

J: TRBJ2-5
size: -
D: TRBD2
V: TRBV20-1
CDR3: CSASGRVEETQYF
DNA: TGCAGTGCTAGTGGGAGGGTGGAAGAGACCCAGTACTTC

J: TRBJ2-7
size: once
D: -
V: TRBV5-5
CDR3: CASSLGGTYEQYF
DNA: TGTGCCAGCAGCTTGGGCGGGACCTACGAGCAGTACTTC

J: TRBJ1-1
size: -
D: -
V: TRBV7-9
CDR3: CASSLGRSNTEAFF
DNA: TGTGCCAGCAGCTTAGGCAGGTCAAACACTGAAGCTTTCTTT

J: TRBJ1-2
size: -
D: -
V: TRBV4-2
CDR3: CASSRSGSGAFYGYTF
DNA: TGTGCCAGCAGCCGAAGTGGGTCAGGGGCTTTCTATGGCTACACCTTC

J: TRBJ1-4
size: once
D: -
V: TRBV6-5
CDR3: CASSTWGGNEKLFF
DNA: TGTGCCAGCAGTACTTGGGGGGGTAATGAAAAACTGTTTTTT

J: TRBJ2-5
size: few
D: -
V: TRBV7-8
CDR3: CASSYRVQETQYF
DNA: TGTGCCAGCAGCTACAGGGTCCAAGAGACCCAGTACTTC

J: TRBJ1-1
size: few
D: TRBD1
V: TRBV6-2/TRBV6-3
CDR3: CASSPGQGAGMNTEAFF
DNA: TGTGCCAGCAGCCCCGGGCAGGGGGCTGGGATGAACACTGAAGCTTTCTTT

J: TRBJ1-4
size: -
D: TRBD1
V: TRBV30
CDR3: CAWGGQGDEKLFF
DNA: TGTGCCTGGGGGGGACAGGGGGATGAAAAACTGTTTTTT

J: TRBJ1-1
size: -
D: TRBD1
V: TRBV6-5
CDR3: CASTSTGLVTEAFF
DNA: TGTGCCAGCACCTCGACAGGGCTTGTGACTGAAGCTTTCTTT

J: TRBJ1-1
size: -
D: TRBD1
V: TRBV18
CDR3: CASSGQGLPEAFF
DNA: TGTGCCAGCTCAGGACAGGGACTCCCTGAAGCTTTCTTT

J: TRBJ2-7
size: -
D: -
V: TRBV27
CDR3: CASNRRWQYF
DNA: TGTGCCAGCAACCGGCGGTGGCAGTACTTC

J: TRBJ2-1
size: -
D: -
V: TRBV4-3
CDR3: CASSQDPGVHNEQFF
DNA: TGCGCCAGCAGCCAAGATCCCGGTGTCCACAATGAGCAGTTCTTC

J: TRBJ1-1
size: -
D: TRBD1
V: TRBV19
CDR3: CASTLQGANTEAFF
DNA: TGTGCCAGTACCCTACAGGGGGCGAATACTGAAGCTTTCTTT

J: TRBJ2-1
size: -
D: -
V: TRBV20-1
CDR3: CSAQTGTEQFF
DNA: TGCAGTGCTCAAACCGGGACAGAGCAGTTCTTC

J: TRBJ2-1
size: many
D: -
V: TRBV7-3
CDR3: CASSPGVGEAKIYNEQFF
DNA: TGTGCCAGCAGCCCAGGGGTAGGGGAAGCCAAGATATACAATGAGCAGTTCTTC

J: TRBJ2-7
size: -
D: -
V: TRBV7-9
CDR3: CASSFGTEQYF
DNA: TGTGCCAGCAGCTTTGGGACAGAGCAGTACTTC

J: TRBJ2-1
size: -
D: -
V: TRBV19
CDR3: CASSRGGGNEQFF
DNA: TGTGCCAGTAGTAGGGGGGGCGGCAATGAGCAGTTCTTC

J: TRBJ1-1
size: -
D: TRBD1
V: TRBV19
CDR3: CASSIQGADTEAFF
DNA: TGTGCCAGTAGTATCCAGGGGGCTGACACTGAAGCTTTCTTT

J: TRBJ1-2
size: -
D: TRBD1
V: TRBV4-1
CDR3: CASSQDIGQGYGYTF
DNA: TGCGCCAGCAGCCAAGATATCGGACAGGGTTATGGCTACACCTTC

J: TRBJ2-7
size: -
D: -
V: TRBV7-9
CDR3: CASSLEDRRSYEQYF
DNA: TGTGCCAGCAGCTTAGAGGACAGACGCTCCTACGAGCAGTACTTC

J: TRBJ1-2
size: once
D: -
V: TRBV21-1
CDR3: CASSRQANYGYTF
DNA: TGTGCCAGCAGTCGACAGGCTAACTATGGCTACACCTTC

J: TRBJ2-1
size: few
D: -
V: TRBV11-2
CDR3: CASPRGCQLPHNEQFF
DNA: TGTGCCAGCCCCCGGGGGTGCCAACTACCTCACAATGAGCAGTTCTTC